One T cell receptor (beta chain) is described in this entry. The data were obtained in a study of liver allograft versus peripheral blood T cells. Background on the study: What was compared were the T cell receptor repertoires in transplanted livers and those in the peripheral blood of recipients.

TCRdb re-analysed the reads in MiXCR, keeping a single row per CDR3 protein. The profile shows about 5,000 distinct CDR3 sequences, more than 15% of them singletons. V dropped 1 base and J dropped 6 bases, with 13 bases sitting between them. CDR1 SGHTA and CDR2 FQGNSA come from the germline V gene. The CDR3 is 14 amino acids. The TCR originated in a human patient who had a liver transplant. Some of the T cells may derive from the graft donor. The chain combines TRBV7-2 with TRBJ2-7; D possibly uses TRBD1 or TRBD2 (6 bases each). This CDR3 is CASSLEGGPSEQYF. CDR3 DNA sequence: TGTGCCAGCAGCTTAGAAGGGGGGCCCTCCGAGCAGTACTTC.